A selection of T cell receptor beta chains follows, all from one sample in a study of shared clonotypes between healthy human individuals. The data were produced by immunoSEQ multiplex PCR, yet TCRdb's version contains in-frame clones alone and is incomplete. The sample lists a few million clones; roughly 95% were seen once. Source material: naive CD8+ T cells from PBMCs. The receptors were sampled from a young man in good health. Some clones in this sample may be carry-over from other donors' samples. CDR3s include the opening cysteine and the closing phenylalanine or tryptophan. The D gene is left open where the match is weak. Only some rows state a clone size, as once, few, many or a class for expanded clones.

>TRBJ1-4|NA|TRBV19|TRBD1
TGTGCCAGTAGTACCGAACGACAGGGGGCCGACGAAAAACTGTTTTTT
CASSTERQGADEKLFF
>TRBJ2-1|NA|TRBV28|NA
TGTGCCTCCTCGACAAACAACAATGAGCAGTTCTTC
CASSTNNNEQFF
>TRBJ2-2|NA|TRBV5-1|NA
TGCGCCAGCAGCTTGGAGGGATACGGGGAGCTGTTTTTT
CASSLEGYGELFF
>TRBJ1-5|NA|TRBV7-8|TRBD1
TGTGCCAGCAGCTTAGCATTCCCGGGACAGGACTTTAGCAATCAGCCCCAGCATTTT
CASSLAFPGQDFSNQPQHF
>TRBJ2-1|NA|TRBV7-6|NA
TGTGCCAGCAGCTTAACCGGGACGACGGGCTCCTACAATGAGCAGTTCTTC
CASSLTGTTGSYNEQFF
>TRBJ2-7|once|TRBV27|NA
TGTGCCAGCAGTTTACAGGGAGGCCACGAGCAGTACTTC
CASSLQGGHEQYF
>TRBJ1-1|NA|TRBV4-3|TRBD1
TGCGCCAGCAGCCCAAGTACAGGGGGGAACACTGAAGCTTTCTTT
CASSPSTGGNTEAFF
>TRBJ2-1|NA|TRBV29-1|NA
TGCAGTGTATTCTTACCCGGGGGCAATGAGCAGTTCTTC
CSVFLPGGNEQFF
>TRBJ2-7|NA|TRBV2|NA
TGTGCCAGCAGTGATGATGGGCGGACACTCTACGAGCAGTACTTC
CASSDDGRTLYEQYF
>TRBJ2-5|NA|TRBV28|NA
TGTGCCAGCAGAAACCAGGATCTCACCAAAGAGACCCAGTACTTC
CASRNQDLTKETQYF
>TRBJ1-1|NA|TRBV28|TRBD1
TGTGCCAGCGCAGGGGGCTTCACTGAAGCTTTCTTT
CASAGGFTEAFF
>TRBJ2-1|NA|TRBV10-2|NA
TGCGCCAGCAGTATAGGAATCAATGAGCAGTTCTTC
CASSIGINEQFF
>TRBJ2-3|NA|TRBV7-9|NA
TGTGCCAGCAGCCCAGGACTGCAACTCAGGCCTAGCACAGATACGCAGTATTTT
CASSPGLQLRPSTDTQYF
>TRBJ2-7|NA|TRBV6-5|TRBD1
TGTGCCAGCAGTTATTACTCCGCTAGGGGGCCGCAGTACTTC
CASSYYSARGPQYF
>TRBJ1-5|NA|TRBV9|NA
TGTGCCAGCAGCGGAGGGAACAATCAGCCCCAGCATTTT
CASSGGNNQPQHF
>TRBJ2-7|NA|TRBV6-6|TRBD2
TGTGCCAGCAGACCGGGACTAGTGGCCTACGAGCAGTACTTC
CASRPGLVAYEQYF
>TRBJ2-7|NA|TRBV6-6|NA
TGTGCCAGCAGTTACGGCTTAAGGCCTCGCCAGGACGAGCAGTACTTC
CASSYGLRPRQDEQYF
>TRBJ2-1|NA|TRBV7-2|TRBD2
TGTGCCAGCGGCGAAGGACTAGCGTTACAAGGCTCCTACAATGAGCAGTTCTTC
CASGEGLALQGSYNEQFF
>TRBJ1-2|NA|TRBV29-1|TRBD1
TGCAGCGCTACTTTCGACAGGGAATACACCTTC
CSATFDREYTF
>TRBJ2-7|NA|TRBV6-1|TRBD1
TGTGCCAGCAGAGAAACGGGACAGCTATACGAGCAGTACTTC
CASRETGQLYEQYF
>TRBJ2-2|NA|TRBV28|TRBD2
TGTGCCAGCAGTCCCCCTAGCGGGAGGATCACCGGGGAGCTGTTTTTT
CASSPPSGRITGELFF
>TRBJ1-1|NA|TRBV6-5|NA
TGTGCCAGCAGTTATACGGGACACCGAGCTTTCTTT
CASSYTGHRAFF
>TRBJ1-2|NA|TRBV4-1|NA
TGCGCCAGCAGCCAGGAAAAGGGGATGAGCTATGGCTACACCTTC
CASSQEKGMSYGYTF
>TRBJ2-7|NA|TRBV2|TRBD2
TGTGCCAGCAGCGAAGGACTAGCGGGGACTTACGAGCAGTACTTC
CASSEGLAGTYEQYF
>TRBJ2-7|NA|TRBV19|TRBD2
TGTGCCAGTAGTAGGCGGGAGGGCCGCTACGAGCAGTACTTC
CASSRREGRYEQYF
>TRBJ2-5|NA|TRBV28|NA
TGTGCCAGCAGTTCCCCCACGCTCTCACAAGAGACCCAGTACTTC
CASSSPTLSQETQYF
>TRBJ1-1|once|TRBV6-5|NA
TGTGCCACGGGAGGGGGGACTGAAGCTTTCTTT
CATGGGTEAFF
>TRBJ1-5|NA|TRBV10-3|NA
TGTGCCATCAGTGAAAGCAATCAGCCCCAGCATTTT
CAISESNQPQHF
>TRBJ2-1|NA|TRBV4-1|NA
TGCGCCAGCAGCCAAGCCGCAGTTAACTTGTACAATGAGCAGTTCTTC
CASSQAAVNLYNEQFF